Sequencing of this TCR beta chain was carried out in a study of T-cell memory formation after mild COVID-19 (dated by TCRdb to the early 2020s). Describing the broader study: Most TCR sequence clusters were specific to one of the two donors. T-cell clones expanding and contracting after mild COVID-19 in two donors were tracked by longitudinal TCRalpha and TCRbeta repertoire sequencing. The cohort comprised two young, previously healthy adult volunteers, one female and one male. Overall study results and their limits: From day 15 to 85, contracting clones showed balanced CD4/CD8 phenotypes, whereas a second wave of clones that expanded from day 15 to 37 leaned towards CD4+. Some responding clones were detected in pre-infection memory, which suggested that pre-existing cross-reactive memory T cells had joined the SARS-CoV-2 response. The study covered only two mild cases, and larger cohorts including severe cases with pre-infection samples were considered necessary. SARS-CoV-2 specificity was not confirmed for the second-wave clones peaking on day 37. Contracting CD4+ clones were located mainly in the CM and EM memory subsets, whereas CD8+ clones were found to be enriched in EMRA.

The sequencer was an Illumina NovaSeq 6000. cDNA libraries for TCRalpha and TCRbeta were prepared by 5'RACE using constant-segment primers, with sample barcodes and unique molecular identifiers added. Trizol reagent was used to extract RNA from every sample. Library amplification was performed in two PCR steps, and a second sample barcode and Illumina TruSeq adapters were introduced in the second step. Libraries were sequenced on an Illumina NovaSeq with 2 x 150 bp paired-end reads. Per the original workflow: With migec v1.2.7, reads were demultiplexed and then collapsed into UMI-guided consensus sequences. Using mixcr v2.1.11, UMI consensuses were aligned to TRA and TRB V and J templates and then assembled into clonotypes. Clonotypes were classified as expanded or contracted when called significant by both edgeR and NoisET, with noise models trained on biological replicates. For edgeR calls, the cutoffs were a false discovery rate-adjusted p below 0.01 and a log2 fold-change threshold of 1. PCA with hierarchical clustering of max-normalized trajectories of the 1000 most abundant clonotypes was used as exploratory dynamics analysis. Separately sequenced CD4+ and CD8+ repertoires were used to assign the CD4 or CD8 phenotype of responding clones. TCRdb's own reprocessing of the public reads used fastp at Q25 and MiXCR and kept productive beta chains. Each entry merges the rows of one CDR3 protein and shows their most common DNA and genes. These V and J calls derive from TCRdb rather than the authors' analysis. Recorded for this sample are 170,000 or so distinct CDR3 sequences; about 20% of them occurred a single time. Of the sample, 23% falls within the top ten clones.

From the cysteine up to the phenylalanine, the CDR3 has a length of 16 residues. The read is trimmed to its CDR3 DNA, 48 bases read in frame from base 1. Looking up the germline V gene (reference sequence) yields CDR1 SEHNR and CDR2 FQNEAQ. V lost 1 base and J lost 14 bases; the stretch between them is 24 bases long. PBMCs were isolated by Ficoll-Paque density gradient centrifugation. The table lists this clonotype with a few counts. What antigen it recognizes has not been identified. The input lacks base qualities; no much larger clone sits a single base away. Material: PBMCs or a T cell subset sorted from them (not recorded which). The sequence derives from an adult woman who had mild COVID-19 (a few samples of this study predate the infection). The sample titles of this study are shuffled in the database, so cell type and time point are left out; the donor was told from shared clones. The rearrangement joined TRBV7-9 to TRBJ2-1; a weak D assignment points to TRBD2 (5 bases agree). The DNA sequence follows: TGTGCCAGCAGCTTAGACGGGTGGGAGCCCTCCTTCGGGGAGTTCTTC. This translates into CASSLDGWEPSFGEFF.